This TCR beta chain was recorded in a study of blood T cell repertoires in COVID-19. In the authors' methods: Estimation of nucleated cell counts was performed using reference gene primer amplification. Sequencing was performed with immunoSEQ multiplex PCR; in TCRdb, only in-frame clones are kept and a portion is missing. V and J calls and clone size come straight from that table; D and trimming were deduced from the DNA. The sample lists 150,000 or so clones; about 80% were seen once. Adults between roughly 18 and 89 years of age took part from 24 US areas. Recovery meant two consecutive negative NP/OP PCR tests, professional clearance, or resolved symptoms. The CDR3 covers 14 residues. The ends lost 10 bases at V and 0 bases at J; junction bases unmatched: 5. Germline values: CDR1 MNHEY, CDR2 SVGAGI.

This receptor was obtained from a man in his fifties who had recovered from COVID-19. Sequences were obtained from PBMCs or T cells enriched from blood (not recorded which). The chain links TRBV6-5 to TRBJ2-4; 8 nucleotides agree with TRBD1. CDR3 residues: CATRTGIAKNIQYF. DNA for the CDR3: TGTGCCACCCGGACAGGGATAGCCAAAAACATTCAGTACTTC.